A single sample gave rise to the 11 T cell receptor beta chains below, sequenced in a study of blood T cell repertoires in COVID-19. The assay was immunoSEQ multiplex PCR, and TCRdb's table has in-frame clones only and misses some. The table includes a few hundred thousand clones, 90% detected once. Sample: peripheral blood. The receptors come from a woman aged 60 to 75 with COVID-19, enrolled during active disease.

The gene calls are TRBV30 and TRBJ1-4; 9 bases agree with TRBD1. CDR3 length: 15 amino acids. The germline V gene encodes CDR1 GTSNPN and CDR2 SVGIG (reference sequence). V gave up 5 bases and J gave up 5 bases; unmatched junction bases: 9. The CDR3 region is CAWGRPGTGNEKLFF. For the CDR3, the DNA is TGTGCCTGGGGGAGACCCGGGACAGGGAATGAAAAACTGTTTTTT.

This clone was seen only a few times. The chain couples TRBV10-3 to TRBJ1-3; TRBD1 aligns across 9 bases. Germline V gene sequence: CDR1 ENHRY, CDR2 SYGVKD. The J segment lost 4 bases and the V segment lost 11 bases, leaving 9 bases of the junction unmatched. CDR3 length: 14 amino acids. This CDR3 reads CAVEAGTGGNTIYF. CDR3 coding DNA: TGTGCCGTCGAAGCCGGGACAGGGGGAAACACCATATATTTT.

As DNA, the CDR3 is TGTGCCAGCAGTTTAGGGCTAGCGGTCAGCACAGATACGCAGTATTTT. Protein: CASSLGLAVSTDTQYF. The chain has TRBV27 and TRBJ2-3, with 7 bases fitting TRBD2. The CDR3 is made up of 16 amino acids. J lost 0 bases, V lost 2 bases, and 5 bases had no gene match. Germline V CDR1 and CDR2: MNHEY, SMNVEV (reference sequence).

The genes are TRBV29-1 and TRBJ1-2; 8 bases map to TRBD1. V trimming: 4 bases; J trimming: 4 bases; junction bases outside the gene matches: 2. The V gene's germline CDR1 is SQVTM and CDR2 ANQGSEA. CDR3 length: 12 residues. CDR3 region: CSVAGGSYGYTF. DNA of the CDR3: TGCAGCGTTGCAGGGGGCTCCTATGGCTACACCTTC.

The V and J genes are TRBV5-1 and TRBJ1-1; 7 positions agree with TRBD1. Trimming cost V 2 bases and J 5 bases; bases outside gene matches: 6. The CDR3 totals 14 residues. Germline V CDR1 and CDR2: SGHRS, YFSETQ. CDR3 bases: TGCGCCAGCAGCTTTGTTCAGGGGGAGACTGAAGCTTTCTTT. This codes for CASSFVQGETEAFF.

This chain connects TRBV5-1 to TRBJ1-1; 7 bases line up with TRBD1. CDR1 is SGHRS and CDR2 is YFSETQ in the germline V gene. This CDR3 has 15 residues. V dropped 2 bases and J dropped 1; count of bases not matched to a gene: 5. The CDR3 nucleotides are TGCGCCAGCAGCTTTGGGGGACAGAAGAACACTGAAGCTTTCTTT. As protein: CASSFGGQKNTEAFF.

CDR3 residues: CASSQPRGGLNYGYTF. The CDR3 DNA reads TGCGCCAGCAGCCAACCCCGGGGAGGCCTTAACTATGGCTACACCTTC. The rearrangement uses TRBV4-1 and TRBJ1-2; D is unresolved. The germline CDR1 and CDR2 sequences are MGHRA and YSYEKL. V lost 2 bases to trimming and J lost 1 base, with 14 bases between them. This CDR3 has 16 amino acids.

This clone was seen more than once but under ten times. This sequence joins TRBV5-1 and TRBJ1-1; tentatively, D is TRBD1 (5 bases). Germline V CDR1 and CDR2: SGHRS, YFSETQ. The CDR3 spans 13 residues. With 4 bases removed from V and 0 bases from J, the gap between germline ends came to 7 bases. For the CDR3, the DNA is TGCGCCAGCAGCGAAGGGGTGAACACTGAAGCTTTCTTT. Its translation is CASSEGVNTEAFF. Looking up the rest from reference TRBV5-1 and TRBJ1-1 gives the full variable domain: KAGVTQTPRYLIKTRGQQVTLSCSPISGHRSVSWYQQTPGQGLQFLFEYFSETQRNKGNFPGRFSGRQFSNSRSEMNVSTLELGDSALYLCASSEGVNTEAFFGQGTRLTVV.

This sequence joins TRBV27 and TRBJ2-3; 7 bases fit TRBD2. This CDR3 contains 17 residues. Germline V CDR1 and CDR2: MNHEY, SMNVEV (reference sequence). V lost 5 bases, J lost 1 base, and 12 bases stayed unmatched. The CDR3 here is CASSLLGGTTRTDTQYF. For the CDR3, the DNA is TGTGCCAGCAGTCTACTGGGGGGGACTACCCGCACAGATACGCAGTATTTT.

The V gene is TRBV7-9, the J gene TRBJ2-6; D might be TRBD2 (6 bases). V lost 2 bases and J 2 bases, leaving 19 bases between the germline ends. From germline, CDR1 is SEHNR and CDR2 FQNEAQ (reference sequence). The CDR3 spans 19 residues. The CDR3 DNA sequence: TGTGCCAGCAGCTTATTAAGGGACTCCCCAGCCCCTGGGGCCAACGTCCTGACTTTC. Its protein product is CASSLLRDSPAPGANVLTF.

The chain employs TRBV12-3 or TRBV12-4 and TRBJ1-4; D perhaps matches TRBD1 (5 bases). The CDR3 sequence is 12 residues long. The V end was cut by 3 bases, the J end by 8 bases, with 7 bases between. The CDR3 loop is CASSFRGEKLFF. CDR3 DNA: TGTGCCAGCAGTTTCCGGGGGGAAAAACTGTTTTTT.